This TCR beta chain was sequenced during a study of quantifying T cell responses using KT2 cells. Turning to the study itself: cDNA was made from DNase-treated RNA using alpha and beta constant primers.

A single-stranded UMI oligo with SP2 sequence was ligated to cDNA 3' ends. An equimolar mix of RC1.1 and RC1.2 primed the beta chain across TRBC1 and TRBC2. TCRdb used MiXCR to reprocess the UMI-ligation and nested PCR reads, holding one entry per CDR3 protein. Among about 50,000 distinct CDR3 sequences listed, around 10% were seen once. This clonotype came up a few times. KT2, a clone with a known TCR, was spiked into unfractionated PBMC. Fixed numbers of PBMC received varying amounts of KT2 cells. V trimming: 1 base; J trimming: 1 base; junction bases outside the gene matches: 6. Germline-derived CDR1 and CDR2 are DFQATT and SNEGSKA (reference sequence). The CDR3 is 15 amino acids.

Sequences were obtained from PBMCs spiked with cells of the T cell clone KT2. The source is a human donor. J is TRBJ1-1 and V is TRBV20-1; 7 nucleotides agree with TRBD1. Written as DNA, the CDR3 is TGCAGTGCTAGAGTGACAGGGATGGGGAACACTGAAGCTTTCTTT. It encodes CSARVTGMGNTEAFF.